This T cell receptor beta chain appears in the sequencing data of a study of vaccination and CD4 T cells after COVID-19. Study context: Vaccination of participants consisted of two doses of either BNT162b2 or mRNA-1273 vaccine.

From germline, CDR1 is SGHVS and CDR2 FQNEAQ. This CDR3 has 17 amino acids. Germline trimming cut 4 bases from V and 6 bases from J; bases unmatched to any gene: 12. The study sequenced cultured CD4+ T cell DNA using the Oncomine TCR Beta short-read assay. It was cultured CD4+ T cells from which genomic DNA was extracted. TCRdb reprocessed the PCR reads with MiXCR, giving one entry per CDR3 protein. The data contain roughly 6,600 distinct CDR3 sequences, over 35% of them singletons. The treatment here: roughly ten-day PBMC culture with coronavirus spike peptide pools or control peptides (ViraFEST assay). CD4+ T cells of the unexposed donor were collected before the COVID-19 pandemic (2011-2018). This clonotype was detected a few times. Its specificity is not known.

This chain links TRBV7-8 with TRBJ1-6; TRBD1 matches 7 bases. The material sequenced was CD4+ T cells from blood, cultured in vitro. The clonotype was recovered from a human donor in good health. CDR3 sequence reads: CASSSGTQGVFNSPLHF. In DNA form, the CDR3 reads TGTGCCAGCAGCTCAGGGACCCAGGGGGTATTTAATTCACCCCTCCACTTT.